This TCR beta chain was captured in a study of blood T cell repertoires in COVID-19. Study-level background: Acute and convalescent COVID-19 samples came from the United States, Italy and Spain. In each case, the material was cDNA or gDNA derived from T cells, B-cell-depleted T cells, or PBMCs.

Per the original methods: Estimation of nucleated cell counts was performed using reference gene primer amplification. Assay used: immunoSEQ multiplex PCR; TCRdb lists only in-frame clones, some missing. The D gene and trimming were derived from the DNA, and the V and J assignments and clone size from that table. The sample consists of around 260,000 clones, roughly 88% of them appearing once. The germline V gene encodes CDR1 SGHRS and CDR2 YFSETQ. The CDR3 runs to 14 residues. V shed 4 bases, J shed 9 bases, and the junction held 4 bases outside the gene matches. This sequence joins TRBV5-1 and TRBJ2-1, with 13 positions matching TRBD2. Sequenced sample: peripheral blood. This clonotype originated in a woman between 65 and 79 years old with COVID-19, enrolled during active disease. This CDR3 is CASSGTSGMSEQFF. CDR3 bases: TGCGCCAGCAGCGGGACTAGCGGGATGAGTGAGCAGTTCTTC.